Described below is a single T cell receptor beta chain sequence and its context. Its matching antigen is unknown. This entry is derived from a study of vaccination and CD4 T cells after COVID-19. Study details: Six males and four females constituted the convalescent cohort, two of whom were Hispanic. SARS-CoV-2, HCoV-NL63, HCoV-OC43 and HCoV-229E supplied the overlapping spike peptides used to stimulate cells.

Treatment described: approximately 11-day PBMC culture with coronavirus spike peptide pools or control peptides (ViraFEST assay). Gathering of the CD4+ T cells, from the unexposed donor, took place before the COVID-19 pandemic (2011-2018). Under the ViraFEST approach, antigen-specific T cells were expanded with peptide pools and TCRs subsequently sequenced. IL-2 (around 10 IU/ml) and peptide pools (about 10 ug/ml) were added to cultures of a few million PBMCs per well. The V gene's germline CDR1 is LNHDA and CDR2 SQIVND (reference sequence). The CDR3 is 12 residues long. V dropped 6 bases and J dropped 6 bases, with 10 bases sitting between them. Cultured CD4+ T-cell DNA underwent Oncomine TCR Beta short-read sequencing. Cultures of CD4+ T cells served as the source for extracting genomic DNA. Each CDR3 protein is one row after TCRdb ran MiXCR on the PCR reads. The sample yields around 8,000 distinct CDR3 sequences, more than 25% seen once.

Source material: CD4+ T cells from blood, cultured in vitro. This chain connects TRBV19 to TRBJ2-3, with a weak D call TRBD2 (6 bases). The TCR was taken from a human donor in good health. In nucleotides, the CDR3 is TGTGCCAGTAGAGCGGGCGTGGATACGCAGTATTTT. Its translation is CASRAGVDTQYF.